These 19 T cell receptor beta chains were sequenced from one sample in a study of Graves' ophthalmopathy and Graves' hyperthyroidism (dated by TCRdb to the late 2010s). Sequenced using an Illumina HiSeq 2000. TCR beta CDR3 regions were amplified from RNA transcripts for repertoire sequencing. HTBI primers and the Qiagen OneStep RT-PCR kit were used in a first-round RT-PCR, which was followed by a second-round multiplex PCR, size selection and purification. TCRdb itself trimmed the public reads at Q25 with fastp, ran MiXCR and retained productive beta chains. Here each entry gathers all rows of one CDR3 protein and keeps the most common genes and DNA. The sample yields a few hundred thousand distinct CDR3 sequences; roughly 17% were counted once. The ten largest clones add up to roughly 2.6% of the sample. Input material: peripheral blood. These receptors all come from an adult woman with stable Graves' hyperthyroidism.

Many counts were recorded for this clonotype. The CDR3 DNA reads TGTGCCATAAGAGGGGCAGGAAACACCATATATTTT. This gives the protein CAIRGAGNTIYF. The chain couples TRBV12-3 or TRBV12-4 to TRBJ1-3; maybe TRBD1 (5 bases). The CDR3 runs to 12 residues. Trimming shortened V by 10 bases and J by 4 bases, and 11 bases separated the two germline ends.

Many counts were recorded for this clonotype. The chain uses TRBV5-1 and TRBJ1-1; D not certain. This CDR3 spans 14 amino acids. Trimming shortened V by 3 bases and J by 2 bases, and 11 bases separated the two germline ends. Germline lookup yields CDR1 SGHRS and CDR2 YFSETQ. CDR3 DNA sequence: TGCGCCAGCAGCTCTAATCCGGGCAACACTGAAGCTTTCTTT. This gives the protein CASSSNPGNTEAFF.

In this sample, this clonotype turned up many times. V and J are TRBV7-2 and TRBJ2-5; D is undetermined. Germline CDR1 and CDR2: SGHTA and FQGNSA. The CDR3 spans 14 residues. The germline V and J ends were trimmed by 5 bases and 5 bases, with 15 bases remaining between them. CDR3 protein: CASSPLTSRETQYF. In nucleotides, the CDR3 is TGTGCCAGCAGCCCCCTAACGAGCCGGGAGACCCAGTACTTC.

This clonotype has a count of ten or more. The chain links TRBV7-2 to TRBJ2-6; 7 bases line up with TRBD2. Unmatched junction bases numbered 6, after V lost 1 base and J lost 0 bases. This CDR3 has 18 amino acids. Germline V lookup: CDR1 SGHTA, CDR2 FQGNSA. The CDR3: CASSLVVSGYSGANVLTF. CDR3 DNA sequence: TGTGCCAGCAGCTTAGTGGTTAGCGGGTACTCTGGGGCCAACGTCCTGACTTTC.

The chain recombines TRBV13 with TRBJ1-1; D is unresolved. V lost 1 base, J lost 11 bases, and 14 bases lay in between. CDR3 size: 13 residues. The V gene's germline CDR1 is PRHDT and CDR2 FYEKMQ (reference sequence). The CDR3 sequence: CASSLVGGRGAFF. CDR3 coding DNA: TGTGCCAGCAGCTTAGTGGGAGGGCGAGGGGCTTTCTTT.

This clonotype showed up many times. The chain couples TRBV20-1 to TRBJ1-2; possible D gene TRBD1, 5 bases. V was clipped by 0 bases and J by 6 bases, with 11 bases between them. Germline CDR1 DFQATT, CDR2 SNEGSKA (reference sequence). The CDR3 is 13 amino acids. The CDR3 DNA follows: TGCAGTGCTAGAGATCCTGGGGGGAATGGCTACACCTTC. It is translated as CSARDPGGNGYTF.

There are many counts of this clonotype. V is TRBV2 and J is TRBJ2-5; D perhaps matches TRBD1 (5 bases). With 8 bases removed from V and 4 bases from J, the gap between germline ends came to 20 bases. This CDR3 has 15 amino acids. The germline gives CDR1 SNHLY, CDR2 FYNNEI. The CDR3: CASLGSGQQGETQYF. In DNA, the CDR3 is TGTGCCAGCCTAGGGTCCGGGCAGCAGGGAGAGACCCAGTACTTC. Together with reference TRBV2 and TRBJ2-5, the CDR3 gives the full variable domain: EPEVTQTPSHQVTQMGQEVILRCVPISNHLYFYWYRQILGQKVEFLVSFYNNEISEKSEIFDDQFSVERPDGSNFTLKIRSTKLEDSAMYFCASLGSGQQGETQYFGPGTRLLVL.

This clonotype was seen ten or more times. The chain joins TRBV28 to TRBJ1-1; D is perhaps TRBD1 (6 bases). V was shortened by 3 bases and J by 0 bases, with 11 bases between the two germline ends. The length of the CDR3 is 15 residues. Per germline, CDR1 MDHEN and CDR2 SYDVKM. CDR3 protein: CASSFPTGLNTEAFF. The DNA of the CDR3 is TGTGCCAGCAGTTTTCCGACAGGATTGAACACTGAAGCTTTCTTT.

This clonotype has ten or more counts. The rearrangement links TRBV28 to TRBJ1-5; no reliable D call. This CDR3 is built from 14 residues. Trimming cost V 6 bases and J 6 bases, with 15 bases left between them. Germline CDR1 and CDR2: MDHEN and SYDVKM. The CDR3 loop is CASSPTPDGQPQHF. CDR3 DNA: TGTGCCAGCAGCCCGACCCCGGACGGTCAGCCCCAGCATTTT.

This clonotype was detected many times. For the CDR3, the DNA is TGTGCCAGCAGTGGGACTAGCAGTGAAGAGACCCAGTACTTC. It translates to CASSGTSSEETQYF. The rearrangement uses TRBV4-2 and TRBJ2-5; 9 bases agree with TRBD2. Unmatched junction bases numbered 5, after V lost 6 bases and J lost 3 bases. The germline V gene has CDR1 LGHNA and CDR2 YNFKEQ. This CDR3 is 14 amino acids long.

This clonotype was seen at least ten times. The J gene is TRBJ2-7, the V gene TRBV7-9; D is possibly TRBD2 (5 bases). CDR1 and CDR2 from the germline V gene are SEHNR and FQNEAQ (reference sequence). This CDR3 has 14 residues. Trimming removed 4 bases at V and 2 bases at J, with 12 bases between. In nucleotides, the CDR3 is TGTGCCAGCAGCTCCCCCCGGGATGCCTACGAGCAGTACTTC. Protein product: CASSSPRDAYEQYF.

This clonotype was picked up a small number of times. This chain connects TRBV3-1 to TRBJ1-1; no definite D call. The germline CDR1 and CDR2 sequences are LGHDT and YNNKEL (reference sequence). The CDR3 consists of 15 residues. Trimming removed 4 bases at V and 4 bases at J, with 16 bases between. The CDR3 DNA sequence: TGTGCCAGCAGCCCGGCCGGTCAGGCGGGCACTGAAGCTTTCTTT. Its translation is CASSPAGQAGTEAFF.

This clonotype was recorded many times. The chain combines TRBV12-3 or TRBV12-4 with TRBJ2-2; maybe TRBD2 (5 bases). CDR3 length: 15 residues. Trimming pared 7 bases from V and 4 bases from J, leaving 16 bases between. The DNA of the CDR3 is TGTGCCAGCACCCGTCCGGGGATTAGCACCGGGGAGCTGTTTTTT. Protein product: CASTRPGISTGELFF.

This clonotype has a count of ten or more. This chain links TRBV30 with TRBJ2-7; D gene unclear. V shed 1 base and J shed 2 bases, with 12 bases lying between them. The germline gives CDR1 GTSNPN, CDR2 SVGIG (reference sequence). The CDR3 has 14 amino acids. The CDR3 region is CAWSGQPGTYEQYF. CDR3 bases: TGTGCCTGGAGTGGGCAACCTGGCACCTACGAGCAGTACTTC.

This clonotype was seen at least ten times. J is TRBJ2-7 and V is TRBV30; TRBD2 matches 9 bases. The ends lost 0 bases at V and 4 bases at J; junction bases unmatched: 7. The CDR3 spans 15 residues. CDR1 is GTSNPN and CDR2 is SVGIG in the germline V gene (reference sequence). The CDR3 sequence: CAWSVPRSGRYEQYF. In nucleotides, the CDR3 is TGTGCCTGGAGTGTACCACGTAGCGGGAGATACGAGCAGTACTTC.

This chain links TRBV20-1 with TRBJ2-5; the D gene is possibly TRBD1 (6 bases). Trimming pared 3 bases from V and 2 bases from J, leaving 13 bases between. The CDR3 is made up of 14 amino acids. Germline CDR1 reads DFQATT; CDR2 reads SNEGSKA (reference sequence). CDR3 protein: CSASREGQQETQYF. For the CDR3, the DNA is TGCAGTGCTAGCAGAGAGGGACAACAAGAGACCCAGTACTTC.

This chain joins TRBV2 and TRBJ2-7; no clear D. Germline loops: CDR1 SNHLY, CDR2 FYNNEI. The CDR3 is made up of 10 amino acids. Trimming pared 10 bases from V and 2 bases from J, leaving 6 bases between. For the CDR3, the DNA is TGTGCCACCGGTGCCTACGAGCAGTACTTC. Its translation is CATGAYEQYF.

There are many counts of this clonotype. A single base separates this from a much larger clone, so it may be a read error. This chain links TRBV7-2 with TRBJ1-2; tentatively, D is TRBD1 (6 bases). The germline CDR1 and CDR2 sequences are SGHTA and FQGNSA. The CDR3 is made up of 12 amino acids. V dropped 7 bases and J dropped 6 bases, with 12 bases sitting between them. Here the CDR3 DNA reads TGTGCCAGCAACTTGTCAGGGGATGGCTACACCTTC. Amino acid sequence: CASNLSGDGYTF.

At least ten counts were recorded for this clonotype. The CDR3 DNA is TGTGCCAGCAGCTTAGGTGAGGGCCTTCAGGAGACCCAGTACTTC. Amino acids: CASSLGEGLQETQYF. The V and J genes are TRBV11-3 and TRBJ2-5, with D maybe TRBD2 (5 bases). The V gene's germline CDR1 is SGHNT and CDR2 YENEEA. The CDR3 length is 15 residues. V was clipped by 1 base and J by 5 bases, with 14 bases between them.